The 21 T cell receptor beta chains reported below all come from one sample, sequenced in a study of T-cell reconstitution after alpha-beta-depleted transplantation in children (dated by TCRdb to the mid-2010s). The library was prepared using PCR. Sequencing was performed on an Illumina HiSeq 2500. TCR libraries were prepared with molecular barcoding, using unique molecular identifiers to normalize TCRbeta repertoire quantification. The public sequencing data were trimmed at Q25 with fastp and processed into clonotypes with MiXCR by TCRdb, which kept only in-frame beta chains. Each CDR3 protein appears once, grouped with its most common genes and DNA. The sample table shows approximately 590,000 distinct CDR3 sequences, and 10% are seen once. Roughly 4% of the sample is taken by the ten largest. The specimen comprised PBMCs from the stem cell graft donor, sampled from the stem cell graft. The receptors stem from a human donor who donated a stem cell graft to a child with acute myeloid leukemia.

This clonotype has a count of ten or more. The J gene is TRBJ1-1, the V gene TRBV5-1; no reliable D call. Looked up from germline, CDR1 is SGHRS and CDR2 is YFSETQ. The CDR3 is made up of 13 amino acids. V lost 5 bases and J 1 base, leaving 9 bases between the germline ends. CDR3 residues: CASSNSPNTEAFF. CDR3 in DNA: TGCGCCAGCAGTAACAGTCCGAACACTGAAGCTTTCTTT.

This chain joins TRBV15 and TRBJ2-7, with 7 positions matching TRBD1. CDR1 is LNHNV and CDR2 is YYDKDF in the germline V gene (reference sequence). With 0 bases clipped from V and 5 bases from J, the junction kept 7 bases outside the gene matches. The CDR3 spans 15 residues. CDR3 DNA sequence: TGTGCCACCAGCAGAGACCAAACGGACAGGAACGAGCAGTACTTC. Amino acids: CATSRDQTDRNEQYF.

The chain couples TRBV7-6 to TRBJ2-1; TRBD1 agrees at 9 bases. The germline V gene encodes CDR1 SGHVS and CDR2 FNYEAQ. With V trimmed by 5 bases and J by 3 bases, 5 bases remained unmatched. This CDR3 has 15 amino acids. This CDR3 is CASSPGTGYYNEQFF. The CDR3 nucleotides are TGTGCCAGCAGCCCCGGGACAGGGTACTACAATGAGCAGTTCTTC. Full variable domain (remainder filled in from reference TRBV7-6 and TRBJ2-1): GAGVSQSPRYKVTKRGQDVALRCDPISGHVSLYWYRQALGQGPEFLTYFNYEAQQDKSGLPNDRFSAERPEGSISTLTIQRTEQRDSAMYRCASSPGTGYYNEQFFGPGTRLTVL.

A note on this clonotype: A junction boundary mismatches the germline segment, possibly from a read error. The CDR3 is CSARGRLPGQGGTEAFF. CDR3 nucleotide sequence: TGCAGCGCTAGAGGCCGTTTACCGGGGCAAGGGGGTACTGAAGCTTTCTTT. The V gene is TRBV20-1, the J gene TRBJ1-1, with D possibly TRBD1 on 6 matching bases. Germline assignment: CDR1 DFQATT and CDR2 SNEGSKA (reference sequence). This CDR3 is 17 amino acids long.

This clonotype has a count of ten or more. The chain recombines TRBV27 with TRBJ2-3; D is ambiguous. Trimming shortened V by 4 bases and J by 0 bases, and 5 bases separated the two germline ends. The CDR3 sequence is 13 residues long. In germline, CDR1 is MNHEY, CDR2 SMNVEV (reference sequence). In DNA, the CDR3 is TGTGCCAGCAGTTCCTATAGCACAGATACGCAGTATTTT. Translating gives CASSSYSTDTQYF.

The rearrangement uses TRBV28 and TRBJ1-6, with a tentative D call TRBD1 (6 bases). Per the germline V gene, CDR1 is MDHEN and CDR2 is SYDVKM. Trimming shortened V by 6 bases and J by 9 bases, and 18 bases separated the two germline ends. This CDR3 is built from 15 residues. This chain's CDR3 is CASRQGGMAVSPLHF. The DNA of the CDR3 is TGTGCCAGCAGACAAGGGGGGATGGCTGTTTCACCCCTCCACTTT. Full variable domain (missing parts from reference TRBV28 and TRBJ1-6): DVKVTQSSRYLVKRTGEKVFLECVQDMDHENMFWYRQDPGLGLRLIYFSYDVKMKEKGDIPEGYSVSREKKERFSLILESASTNQTSMYLCASRQGGMAVSPLHFGNGTRLTVT.

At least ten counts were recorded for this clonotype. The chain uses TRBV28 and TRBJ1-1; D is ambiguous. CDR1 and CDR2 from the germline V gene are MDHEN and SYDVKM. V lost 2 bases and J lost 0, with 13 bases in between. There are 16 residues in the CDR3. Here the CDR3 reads CASSLMVRKMNTEAFF. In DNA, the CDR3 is TGTGCCAGCAGTTTAATGGTGAGAAAGATGAACACTGAAGCTTTCTTT.

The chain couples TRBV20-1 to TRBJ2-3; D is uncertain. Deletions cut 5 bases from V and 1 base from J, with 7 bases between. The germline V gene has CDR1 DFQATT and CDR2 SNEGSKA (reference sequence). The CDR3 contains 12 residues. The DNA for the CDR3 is TGCAGTGCTCGGCGTCGCACAGATACGCAGTATTTT. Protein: CSARRRTDTQYF.

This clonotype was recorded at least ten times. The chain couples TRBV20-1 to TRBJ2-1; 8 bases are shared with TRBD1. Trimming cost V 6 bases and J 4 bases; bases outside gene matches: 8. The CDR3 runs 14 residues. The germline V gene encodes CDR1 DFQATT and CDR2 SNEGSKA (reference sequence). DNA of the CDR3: TGCAGTGCCAGGGGGCTAGCATCTTACAATGAGCAGTTCTTC. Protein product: CSARGLASYNEQFF.

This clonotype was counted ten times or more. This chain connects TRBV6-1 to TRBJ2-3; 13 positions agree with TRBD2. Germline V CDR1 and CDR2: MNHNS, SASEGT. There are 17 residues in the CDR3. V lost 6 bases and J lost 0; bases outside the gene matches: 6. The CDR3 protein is CASRRTSGRASTDTQYF. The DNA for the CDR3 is TGTGCCAGCAGAAGGACTAGCGGGAGAGCTAGCACAGATACGCAGTATTTT.

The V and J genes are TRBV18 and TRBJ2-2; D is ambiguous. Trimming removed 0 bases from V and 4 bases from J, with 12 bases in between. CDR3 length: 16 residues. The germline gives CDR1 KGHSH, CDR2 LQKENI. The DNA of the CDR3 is TGTGCCAGCTCACCACCGCTCACTCTTGGCACCGGGGAGCTGTTTTTT. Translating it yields CASSPPLTLGTGELFF.

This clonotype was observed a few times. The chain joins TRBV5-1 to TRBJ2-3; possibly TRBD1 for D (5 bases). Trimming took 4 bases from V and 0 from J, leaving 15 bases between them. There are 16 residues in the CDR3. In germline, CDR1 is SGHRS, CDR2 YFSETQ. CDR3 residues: CASSLHSRASTDTQYF. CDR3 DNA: TGCGCCAGCAGCCTACACAGCAGGGCCAGCACAGATACGCAGTATTTT.

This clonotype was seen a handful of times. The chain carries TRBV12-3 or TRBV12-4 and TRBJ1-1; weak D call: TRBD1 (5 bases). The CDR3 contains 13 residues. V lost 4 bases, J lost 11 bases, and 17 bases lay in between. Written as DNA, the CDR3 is TGTGCCAGCAGTTCCAACCAGGGAGGGAGGGCTTTCTTT. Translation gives CASSSNQGGRAFF.

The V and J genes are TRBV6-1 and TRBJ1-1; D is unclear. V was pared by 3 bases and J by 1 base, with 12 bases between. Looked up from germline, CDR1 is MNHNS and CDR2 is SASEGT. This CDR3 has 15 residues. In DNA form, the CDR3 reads TGTGCCAGCAGTGACCGGGGTAAGGGGAACACTGAAGCTTTCTTT. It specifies CASSDRGKGNTEAFF.

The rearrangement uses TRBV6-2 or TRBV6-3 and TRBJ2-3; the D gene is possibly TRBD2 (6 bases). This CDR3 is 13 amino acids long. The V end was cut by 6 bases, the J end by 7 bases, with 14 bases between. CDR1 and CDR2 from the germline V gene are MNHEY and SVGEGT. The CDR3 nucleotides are TGTGCCAGCAGATCATTCGGGAGTAATACGCAGTATTTT. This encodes CASRSFGSNTQYF.

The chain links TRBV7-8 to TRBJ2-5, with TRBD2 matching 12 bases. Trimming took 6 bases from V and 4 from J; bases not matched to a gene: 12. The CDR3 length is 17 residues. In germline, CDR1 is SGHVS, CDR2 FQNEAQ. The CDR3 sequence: CASSRGTSGPQGETQYF. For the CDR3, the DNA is TGTGCCAGCAGTCGAGGGACTAGCGGGCCCCAGGGAGAGACCCAGTACTTC.

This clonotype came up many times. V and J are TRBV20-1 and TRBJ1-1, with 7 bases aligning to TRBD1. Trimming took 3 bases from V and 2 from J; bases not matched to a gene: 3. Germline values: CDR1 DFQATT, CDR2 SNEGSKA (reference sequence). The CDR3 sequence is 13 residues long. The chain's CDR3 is CSARGQLNTEAFF. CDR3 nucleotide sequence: TGCAGTGCTAGGGGACAGCTCAACACTGAAGCTTTCTTT.

CDR3 protein: CASSERGTTEAFF. In DNA, the CDR3 is TGTGCCAGCAGTGAAAGGGGGACAACTGAAGCTTTCTTT. The chain uses TRBV2 and TRBJ1-1; D perhaps matches TRBD1 (6 bases). This CDR3 spans 13 amino acids. The germline V and J ends were trimmed by 2 bases and 5 bases, with 9 bases remaining between them. Germline lookup yields CDR1 SNHLY and CDR2 FYNNEI.

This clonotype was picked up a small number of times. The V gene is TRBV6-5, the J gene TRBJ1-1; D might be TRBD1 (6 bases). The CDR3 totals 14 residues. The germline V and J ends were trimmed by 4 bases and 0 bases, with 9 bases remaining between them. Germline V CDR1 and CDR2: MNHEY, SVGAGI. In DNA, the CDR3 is TGTGCCAGCAGTTGGACAGACCTGAACACTGAAGCTTTCTTT. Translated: CASSWTDLNTEAFF.

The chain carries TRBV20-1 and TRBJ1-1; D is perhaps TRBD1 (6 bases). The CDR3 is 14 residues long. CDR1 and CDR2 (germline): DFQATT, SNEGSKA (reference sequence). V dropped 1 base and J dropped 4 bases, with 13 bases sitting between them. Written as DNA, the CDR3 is TGCAGTGCTAGAGCAGGGGACGGAATCACTGAAGCTTTCTTT. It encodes CSARAGDGITEAFF.

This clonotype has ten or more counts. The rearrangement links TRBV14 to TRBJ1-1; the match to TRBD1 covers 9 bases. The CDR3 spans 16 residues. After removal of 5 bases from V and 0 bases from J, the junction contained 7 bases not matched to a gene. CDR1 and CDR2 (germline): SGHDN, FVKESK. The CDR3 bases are TGTGCCAGCAGCAGGACAGGGGAGGGCATGAACACTGAAGCTTTCTTT. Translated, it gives CASSRTGEGMNTEAFF.